Below are 7 T cell receptor beta chains sequenced from a single sample in a study of blood T cell repertoires in COVID-19. Clones were sequenced by immunoSEQ multiplex PCR, and TCRdb holds only the in-frame ones, with some missing. The sample yields 180,000 or so clones, more than 70% seen once. Sequencing used PBMCs or T cells enriched from blood (not recorded which). These receptors came from a woman aged 25 to 45 who had recovered from COVID-19.

This clone turned up a few times. This rearrangement joins TRBV19 to TRBJ1-2; 8 bases fit TRBD1. The CDR3 sequence is 14 residues long. The trim removed 7 bases at V and 4 bases at J, leaving 8 bases unmatched. Germline loops: CDR1 LNHDA, CDR2 SQIVND (reference sequence). This CDR3 is CASTPGTGRYGYTF. CDR3 nucleotides: TGTGCCAGTACCCCCGGGACAGGCCGCTATGGCTACACCTTC.

The chain recombines TRBV2 with TRBJ2-7; 8 bases line up with TRBD1. Trimming cost V 0 bases and J 3 bases; bases outside gene matches: 7. The CDR3 contains 16 residues. Per germline, CDR1 SNHLY and CDR2 FYNNEI. CDR3 residues: CASSEAEGQGSYEQYF. CDR3 sequence (DNA): TGTGCCAGCAGTGAAGCTGAAGGACAGGGTAGCTACGAGCAGTACTTC.

J is TRBJ1-2 and V is TRBV18, with a tentative D call TRBD1 (5 bases). This CDR3 has 13 amino acids. With 5 bases removed from V and 3 bases from J, the gap between germline ends came to 10 bases. Germline CDR1 reads KGHSH; CDR2 reads LQKENI. The DNA for the CDR3 is TGTGCCAGCTCATGGGGCGCGGACTATGGCTACACCTTC. Residues: CASSWGADYGYTF.

This clone occurred a few times. The V gene is TRBV19, the J gene TRBJ1-2; D not certain. This CDR3 comprises 15 residues. Germline CDR1 and CDR2: LNHDA and SQIVND (reference sequence). Deletions cut 5 bases from V and 6 bases from J, with 19 bases between. Here the CDR3 reads CASSPLAGFLDGYTF. The CDR3 nucleotides read TGTGCCAGTAGTCCTTTAGCGGGGTTTTTGGATGGCTACACCTTC.

This clone appeared a few times. V gene TRBV29-1 combines with J gene TRBJ1-2, with D hard to call. From germline, CDR1 is SQVTM and CDR2 ANQGSEA. V was trimmed by 3 bases and J by 6 bases, leaving 11 bases between them. The CDR3 contains 12 residues. CDR3 loop: CSVDGTDDGYTF. The CDR3 DNA sequence: TGCAGCGTTGACGGAACAGACGATGGCTACACCTTC.

The chain links TRBV5-6 to TRBJ1-5; a possible D gene is TRBD1 (5 bases). Per germline, CDR1 SGHDT and CDR2 YYEEEE. The V gene lost 0 bases and the J gene lost 4 bases, with 17 bases spanning the gap. The CDR3 sequence is 17 residues long. This CDR3 reads CASSLGLGGRRNQPQHF. The CDR3, as DNA: TGTGCCAGCAGCTTGGGGCTCGGGGGACGTAGGAATCAGCCCCAGCATTTT.

The chain links TRBV7-3 to TRBJ2-1; TRBD2 aligns across 13 bases. The CDR3 runs 15 residues. CDR1 and CDR2 (germline): SGHTA, FQGTGA. V shed 3 bases, J shed 10 bases, and the junction held 6 bases outside the gene matches. The chain's CDR3 is CASSLGLAGIREQFF. CDR3 bases: TGTGCCAGCAGCTTGGGACTAGCGGGAATAAGAGAGCAGTTCTTC.